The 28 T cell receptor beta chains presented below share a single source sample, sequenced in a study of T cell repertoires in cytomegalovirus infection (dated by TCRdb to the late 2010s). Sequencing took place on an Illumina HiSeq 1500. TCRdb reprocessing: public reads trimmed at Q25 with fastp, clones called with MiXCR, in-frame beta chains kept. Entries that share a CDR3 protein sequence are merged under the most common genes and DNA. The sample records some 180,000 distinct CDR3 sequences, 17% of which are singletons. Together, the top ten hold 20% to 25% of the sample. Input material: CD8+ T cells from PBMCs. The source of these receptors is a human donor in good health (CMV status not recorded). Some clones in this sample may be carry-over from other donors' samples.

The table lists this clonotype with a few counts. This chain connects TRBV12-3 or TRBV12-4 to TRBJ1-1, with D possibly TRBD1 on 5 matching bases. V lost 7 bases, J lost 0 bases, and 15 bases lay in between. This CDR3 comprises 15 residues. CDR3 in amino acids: CASNLGEGMNTEAFF. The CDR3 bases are TGTGCCAGCAACCTAGGGGAAGGGATGAACACTGAAGCTTTCTTT.

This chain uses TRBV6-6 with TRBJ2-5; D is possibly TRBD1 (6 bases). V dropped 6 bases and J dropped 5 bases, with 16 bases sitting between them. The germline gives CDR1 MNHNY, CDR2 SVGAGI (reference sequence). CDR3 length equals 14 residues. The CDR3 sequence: CASSNQDSRETQYF. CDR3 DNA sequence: TGTGCCAGCAGCAACCAGGACAGCCGGGAGACCCAGTACTTC.

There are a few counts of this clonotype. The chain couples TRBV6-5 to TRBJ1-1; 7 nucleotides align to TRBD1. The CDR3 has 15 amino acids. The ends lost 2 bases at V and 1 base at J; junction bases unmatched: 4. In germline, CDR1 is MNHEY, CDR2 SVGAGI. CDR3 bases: TGTGCCAGCAGTTACGGGGCAGGGGGGAACACTGAAGCTTTCTTT. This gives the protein CASSYGAGGNTEAFF.

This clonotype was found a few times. This CDR3 is CASRPVLHTYNEQFF. CDR3 bases: TGTGCCAGCAGACCCGTACTACACACCTACAATGAGCAGTTCTTC. The rearrangement links TRBV6-2 or TRBV6-3 to TRBJ2-1; D unresolved. The CDR3 runs 15 residues. V was cut by 6 bases and J by 2 bases, with 14 bases left in between. Germline V gene lookup returns CDR1 MNHEY and CDR2 SVGEGT.

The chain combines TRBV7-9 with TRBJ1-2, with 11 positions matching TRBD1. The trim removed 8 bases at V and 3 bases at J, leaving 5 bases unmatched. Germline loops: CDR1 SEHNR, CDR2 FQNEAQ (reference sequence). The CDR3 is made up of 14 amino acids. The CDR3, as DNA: TGTGCCAGCGGAGGACAGGGGGCGTACTATGGCTACACCTTC. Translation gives CASGGQGAYYGYTF.

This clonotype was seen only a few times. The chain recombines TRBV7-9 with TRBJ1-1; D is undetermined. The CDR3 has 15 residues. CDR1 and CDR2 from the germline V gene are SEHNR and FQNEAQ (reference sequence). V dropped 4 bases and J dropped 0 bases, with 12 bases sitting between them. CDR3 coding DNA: TGTGCCAGCAGCTCCCCCGGGCTAATGAACACTGAAGCTTTCTTT. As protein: CASSSPGLMNTEAFF.

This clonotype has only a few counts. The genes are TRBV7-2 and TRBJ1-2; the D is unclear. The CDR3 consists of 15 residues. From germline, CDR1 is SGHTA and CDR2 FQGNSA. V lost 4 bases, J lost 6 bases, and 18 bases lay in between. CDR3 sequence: CASSSWATLADGYTF. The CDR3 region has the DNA TGTGCCAGCAGCTCCTGGGCAACACTCGCGGATGGCTACACCTTC.

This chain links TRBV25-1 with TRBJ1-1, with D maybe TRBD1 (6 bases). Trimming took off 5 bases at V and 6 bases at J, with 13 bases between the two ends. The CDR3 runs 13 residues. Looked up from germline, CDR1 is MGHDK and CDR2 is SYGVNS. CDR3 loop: CASSRGGRAEAFF. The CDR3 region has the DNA TGTGCCAGCAGTCGCGGGGGCAGGGCTGAAGCTTTCTTT.

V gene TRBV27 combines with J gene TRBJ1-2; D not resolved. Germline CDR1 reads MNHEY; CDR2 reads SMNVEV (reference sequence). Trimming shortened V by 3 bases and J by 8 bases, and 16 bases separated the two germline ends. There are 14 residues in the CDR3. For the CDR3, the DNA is TGTGCCAGCAGTTTCACCGGGCAGTGGGAAGGCTACACCTTC. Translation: CASSFTGQWEGYTF.

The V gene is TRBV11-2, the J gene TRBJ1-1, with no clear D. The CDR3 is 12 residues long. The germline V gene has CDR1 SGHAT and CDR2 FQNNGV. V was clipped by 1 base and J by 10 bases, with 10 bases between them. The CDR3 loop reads CASSLGAGVAFF. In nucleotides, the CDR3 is TGTGCCAGCAGCTTAGGGGCGGGTGTAGCTTTCTTT.

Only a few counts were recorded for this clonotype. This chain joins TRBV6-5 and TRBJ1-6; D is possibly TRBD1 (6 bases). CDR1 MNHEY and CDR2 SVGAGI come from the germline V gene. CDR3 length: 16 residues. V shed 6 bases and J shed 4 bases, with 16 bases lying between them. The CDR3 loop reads CASRLDSDSYNSPLHF. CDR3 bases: TGTGCCAGCAGGCTAGATTCGGACAGTTATAATTCACCCCTCCACTTT.

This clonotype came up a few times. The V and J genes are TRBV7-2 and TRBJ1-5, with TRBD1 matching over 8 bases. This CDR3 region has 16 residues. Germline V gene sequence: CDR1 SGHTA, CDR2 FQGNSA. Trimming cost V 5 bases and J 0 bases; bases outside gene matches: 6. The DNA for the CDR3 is TGTGCCAGCAGCCATAGGACAGGGAGTAGCAATCAGCCCCAGCATTTT. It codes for CASSHRTGSSNQPQHF.

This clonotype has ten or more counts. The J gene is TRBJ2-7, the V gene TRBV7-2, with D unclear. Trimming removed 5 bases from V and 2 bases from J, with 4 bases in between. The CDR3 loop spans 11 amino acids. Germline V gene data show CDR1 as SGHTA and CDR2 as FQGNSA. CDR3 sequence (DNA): TGTGCCAGCAGCACCCCCTACGAGCAGTACTTC. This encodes CASSTPYEQYF.

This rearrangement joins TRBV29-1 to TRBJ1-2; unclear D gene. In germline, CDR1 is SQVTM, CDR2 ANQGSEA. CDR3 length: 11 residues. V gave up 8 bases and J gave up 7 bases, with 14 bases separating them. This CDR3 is CSTTRQLGYTF. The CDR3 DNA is TGCAGCACAACGAGACAACTTGGCTACACCTTC.

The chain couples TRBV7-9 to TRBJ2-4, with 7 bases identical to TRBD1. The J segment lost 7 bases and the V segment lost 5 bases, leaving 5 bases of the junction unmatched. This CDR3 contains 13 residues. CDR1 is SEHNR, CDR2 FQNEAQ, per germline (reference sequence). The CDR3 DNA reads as TGTGCCAGCAGCCCGCTGGGACAGAACATTCAGTACTTC. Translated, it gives CASSPLGQNIQYF.

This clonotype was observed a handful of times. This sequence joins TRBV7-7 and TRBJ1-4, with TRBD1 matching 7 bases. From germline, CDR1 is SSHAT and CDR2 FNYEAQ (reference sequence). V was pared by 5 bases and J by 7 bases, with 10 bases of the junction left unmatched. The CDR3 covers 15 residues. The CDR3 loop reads CASSPLGGGGEKLFF. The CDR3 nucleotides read TGTGCCAGCAGCCCCCTCGGAGGGGGCGGTGAAAAACTGTTTTTT.

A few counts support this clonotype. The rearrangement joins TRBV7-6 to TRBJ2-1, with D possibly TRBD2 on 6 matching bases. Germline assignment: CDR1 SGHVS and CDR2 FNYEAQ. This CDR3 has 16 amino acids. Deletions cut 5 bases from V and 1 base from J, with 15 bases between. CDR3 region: CASSPDGGFSYNEQFF. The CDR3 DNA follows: TGTGCCAGCAGCCCCGACGGGGGATTTTCCTACAATGAGCAGTTCTTC.

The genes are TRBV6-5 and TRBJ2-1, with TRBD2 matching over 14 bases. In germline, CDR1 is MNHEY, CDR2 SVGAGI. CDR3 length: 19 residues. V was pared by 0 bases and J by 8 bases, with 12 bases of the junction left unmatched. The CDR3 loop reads CASSYSSWTSGGSVYEQFF. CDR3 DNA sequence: TGTGCCAGCAGTTACTCGTCTTGGACTAGCGGGGGGTCAGTCTATGAGCAGTTCTTC.

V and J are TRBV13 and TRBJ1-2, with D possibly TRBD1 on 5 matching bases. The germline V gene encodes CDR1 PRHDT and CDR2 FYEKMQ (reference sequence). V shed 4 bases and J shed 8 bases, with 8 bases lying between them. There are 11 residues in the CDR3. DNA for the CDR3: TGTGCCAGCAGCTCCAGGGACGGCTACACCTTC. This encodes CASSSRDGYTF.

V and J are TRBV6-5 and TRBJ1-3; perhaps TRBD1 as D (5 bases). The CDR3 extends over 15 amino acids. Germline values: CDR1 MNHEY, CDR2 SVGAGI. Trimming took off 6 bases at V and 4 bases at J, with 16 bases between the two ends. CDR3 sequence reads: CASSRGGGPGNTIYF. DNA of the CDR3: TGTGCCAGCAGCCGGGGGGGAGGACCCGGAAACACCATATATTTT.

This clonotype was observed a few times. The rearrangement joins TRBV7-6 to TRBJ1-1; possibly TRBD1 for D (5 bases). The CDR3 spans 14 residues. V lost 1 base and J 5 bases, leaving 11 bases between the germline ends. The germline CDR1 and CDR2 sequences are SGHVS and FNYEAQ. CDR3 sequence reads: CASSLGGIYTEAFF. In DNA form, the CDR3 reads TGTGCCAGCAGCTTAGGGGGCATCTATACTGAAGCTTTCTTT.

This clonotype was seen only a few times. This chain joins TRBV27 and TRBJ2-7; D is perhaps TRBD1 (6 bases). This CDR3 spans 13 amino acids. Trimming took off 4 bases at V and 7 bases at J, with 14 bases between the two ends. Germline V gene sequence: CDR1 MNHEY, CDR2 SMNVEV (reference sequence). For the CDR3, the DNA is TGTGCCAGCAGTTACCGTTCACAGGGAGAGCAGTACTTC. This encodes CASSYRSQGEQYF.

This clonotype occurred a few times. The CDR3 reads CSLQAGGLHSDTQYF. CDR3 sequence (DNA): TGCAGCCTCCAAGCGGGCGGGCTCCATTCAGATACGCAGTATTTT. The rearrangement links TRBV29-1 to TRBJ2-3, with TRBD2 as a possible D gene (6 bases). Germline CDR1 SQVTM, CDR2 ANQGSEA. The CDR3 is made up of 15 amino acids. V shed 8 bases and J shed 4 bases, with 22 bases lying between them.

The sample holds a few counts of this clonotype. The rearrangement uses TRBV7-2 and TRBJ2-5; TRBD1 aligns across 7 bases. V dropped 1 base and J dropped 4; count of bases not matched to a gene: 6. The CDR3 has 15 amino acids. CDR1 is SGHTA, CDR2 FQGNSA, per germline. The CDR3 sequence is CASSLVDREGETQYF. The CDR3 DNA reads TGTGCCAGCAGCTTAGTCGACAGGGAAGGAGAGACCCAGTACTTC.

The CDR3 region is CSARRTGPNTEAFF. CDR3 in DNA: TGCAGTGCTAGACGAACAGGACCGAACACTGAAGCTTTCTTT. J is TRBJ1-1 and V is TRBV20-1; D possibly corresponds to TRBD1 (5 bases). Trimming pared 2 bases from V and 1 base from J, leaving 11 bases between. The CDR3 totals 14 residues. The germline V gene has CDR1 DFQATT and CDR2 SNEGSKA (reference sequence).

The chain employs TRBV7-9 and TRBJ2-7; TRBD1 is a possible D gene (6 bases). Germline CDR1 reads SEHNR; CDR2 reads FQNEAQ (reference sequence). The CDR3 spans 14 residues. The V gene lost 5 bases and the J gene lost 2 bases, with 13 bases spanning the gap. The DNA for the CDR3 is TGTGCCAGCAGCCCGCCGGGACACCCCTACGAGCAGTACTTC. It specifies CASSPPGHPYEQYF.

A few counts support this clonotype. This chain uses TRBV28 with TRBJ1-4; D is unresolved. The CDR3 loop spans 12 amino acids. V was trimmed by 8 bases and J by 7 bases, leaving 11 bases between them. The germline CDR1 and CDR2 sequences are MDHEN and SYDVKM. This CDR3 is CASYAKREKLFF. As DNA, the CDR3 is TGTGCCAGCTACGCAAAACGTGAAAAACTGTTTTTT.

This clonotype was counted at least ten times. The CDR3 sequence is CASSIRQGFNTGELFF. The CDR3 nucleotides are TGTGCCAGCAGCATCAGACAGGGATTCAACACCGGGGAGCTGTTTTTT. J is TRBJ2-2 and V is TRBV7-2; TRBD1 matches 7 bases. Germline CDR1 is SGHTA and CDR2 is FQGNSA. The V segment lost 5 bases and the J segment 2 bases; nucleotides outside the gene matches: 8. The CDR3 is made up of 16 amino acids.